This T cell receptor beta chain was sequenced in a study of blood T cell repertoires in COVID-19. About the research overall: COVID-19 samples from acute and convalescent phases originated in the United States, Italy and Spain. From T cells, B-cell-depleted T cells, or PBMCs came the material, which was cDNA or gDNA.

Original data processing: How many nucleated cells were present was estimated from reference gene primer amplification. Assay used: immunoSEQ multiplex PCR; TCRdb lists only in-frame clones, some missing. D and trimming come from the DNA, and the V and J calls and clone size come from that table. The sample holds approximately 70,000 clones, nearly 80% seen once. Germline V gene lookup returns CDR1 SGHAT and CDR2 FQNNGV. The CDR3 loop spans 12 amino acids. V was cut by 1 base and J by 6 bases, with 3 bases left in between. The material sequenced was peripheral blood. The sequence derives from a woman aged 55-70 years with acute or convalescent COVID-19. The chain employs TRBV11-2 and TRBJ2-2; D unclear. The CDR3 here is CASSLAAGELFF. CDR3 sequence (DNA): TGTGCCAGCAGCTTAGCGGCCGGGGAGCTGTTTTTT.